The clone carrying this TCR beta chain has ten or more counts. Antigen: not known. CDR3 length equals 14 residues. Trimming at V came to 4 bases and at J to 6 bases, leaving 6 bases not matched to a gene. Germline-derived CDR1 and CDR2 are MNHEY and SVGAGI. As it was prepared, the TCRbeta library received unique molecular identifiers. Using its own MiXCR run on the PCR reads, TCRdb lists one record per CDR3 protein. The sample includes fewer than 350,000 distinct CDR3 sequences, over 7.5% seen only once; the top ten take 8.5% to 9.5%. The sample belongs to a study of T-cell reconstitution after alpha-beta-depleted transplantation in children. Study results and caveats: When one year had passed after transplant, most T-cell counts and diversity came from newly produced T cells. Some patients' high day-60 TCRbeta diversity was attributed to recipient cells surviving conditioning.

The sequence came from a female patient aged 2-9 years who had a stem cell transplant for Fanconi anemia, so the T cells may come from the graft donor. V and J are TRBV6-5 and TRBJ2-3, with 8 bases matching TRBD2. Here the sequenced sample was peripheral blood, taken 360 days after TCRalphabeta/CD19-depleted stem cell transplant. This CDR3 is CASSSGTSSDTQYF. The CDR3 DNA reads TGTGCCAGCAGTTCCGGGACTAGTTCTGATACGCAGTATTTT.